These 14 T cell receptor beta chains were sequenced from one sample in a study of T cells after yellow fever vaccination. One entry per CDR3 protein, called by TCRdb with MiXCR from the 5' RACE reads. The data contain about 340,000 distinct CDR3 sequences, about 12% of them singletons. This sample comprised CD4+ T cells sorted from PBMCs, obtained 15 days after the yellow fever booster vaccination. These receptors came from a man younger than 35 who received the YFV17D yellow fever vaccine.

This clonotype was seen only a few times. CDR3 DNA: TGCGCCAGCAGCTTCCGGGACAGGGATGCGGATACGCAGTATTTT. Protein sequence: CASSFRDRDADTQYF. The genes are TRBV5-1 and TRBJ2-3; 9 positions match TRBD1. The germline V gene has CDR1 SGHRS and CDR2 YFSETQ. V trimming: 2 bases; J trimming: 6 bases; junction bases outside the gene matches: 7. The CDR3 runs 15 residues.

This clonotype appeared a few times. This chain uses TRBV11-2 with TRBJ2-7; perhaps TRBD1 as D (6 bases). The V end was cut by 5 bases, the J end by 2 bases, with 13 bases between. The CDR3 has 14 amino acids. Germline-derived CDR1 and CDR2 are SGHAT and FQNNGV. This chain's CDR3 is CASSRDWDTYEQYF. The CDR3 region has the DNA TGTGCCAGCAGCCGCGACTGGGACACCTACGAGCAGTACTTC. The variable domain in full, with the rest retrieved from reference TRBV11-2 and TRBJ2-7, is EAGVAQSPRYKIIEKRQSVAFWCNPISGHATLYWYQQILGQGPKLLIQFQNNGVVDDSQLPKDRFSAERLKGVDSTLKIQPAKLEDSAVYLCASSRDWDTYEQYFGPGTRLTVT.

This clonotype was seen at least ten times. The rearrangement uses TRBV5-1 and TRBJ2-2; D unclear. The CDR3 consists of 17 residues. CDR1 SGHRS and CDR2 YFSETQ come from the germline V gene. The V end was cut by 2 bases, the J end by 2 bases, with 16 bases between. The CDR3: CASSLMVHGTNTGELFF. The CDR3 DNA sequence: TGCGCCAGCAGCTTAATGGTCCATGGAACTAACACCGGGGAGCTGTTTTTT. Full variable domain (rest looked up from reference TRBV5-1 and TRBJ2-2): KAGVTQTPRYLIKTRGQQVTLSCSPISGHRSVSWYQQTPGQGLQFLFEYFSETQRNKGNFPGRFSGRQFSNSRSEMNVSTLELGDSALYLCASSLMVHGTNTGELFFGEGSRLTVL.

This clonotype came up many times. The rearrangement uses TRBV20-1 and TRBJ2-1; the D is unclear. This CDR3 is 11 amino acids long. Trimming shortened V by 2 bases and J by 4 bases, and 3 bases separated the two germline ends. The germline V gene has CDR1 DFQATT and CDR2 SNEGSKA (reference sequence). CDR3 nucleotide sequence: TGCAGTGCTAGACAATACAATGAGCAGTTCTTC. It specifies CSARQYNEQFF.

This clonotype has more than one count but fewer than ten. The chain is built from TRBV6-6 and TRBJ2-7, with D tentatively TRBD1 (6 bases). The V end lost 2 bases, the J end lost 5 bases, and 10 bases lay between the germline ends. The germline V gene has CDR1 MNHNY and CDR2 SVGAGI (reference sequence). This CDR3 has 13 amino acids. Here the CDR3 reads CASSYGQSDEQYF. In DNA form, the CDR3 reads TGTGCCAGCAGTTACGGACAGTCTGACGAGCAGTACTTC.

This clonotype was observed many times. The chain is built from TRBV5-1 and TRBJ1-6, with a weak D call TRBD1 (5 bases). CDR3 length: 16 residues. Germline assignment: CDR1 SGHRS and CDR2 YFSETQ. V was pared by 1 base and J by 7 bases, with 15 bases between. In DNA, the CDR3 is TGCGCCAGCAGCTTGTTCTCGGCAGGGAGCAATTCACCCCTCCACTTT. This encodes CASSLFSAGSNSPLHF.

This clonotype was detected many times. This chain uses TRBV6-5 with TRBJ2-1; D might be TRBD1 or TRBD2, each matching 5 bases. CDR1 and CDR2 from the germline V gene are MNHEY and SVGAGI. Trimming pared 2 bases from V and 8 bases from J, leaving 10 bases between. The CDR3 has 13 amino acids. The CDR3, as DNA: TGTGCCAGCAGTTACGATATGGGGGATGAGCAGTTCTTC. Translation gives CASSYDMGDEQFF.

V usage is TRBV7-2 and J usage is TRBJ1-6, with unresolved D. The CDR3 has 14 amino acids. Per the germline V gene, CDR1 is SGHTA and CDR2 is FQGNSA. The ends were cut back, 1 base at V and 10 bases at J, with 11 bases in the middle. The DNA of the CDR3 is TGTGCCAGCAGCTTAGTGCGGCTGTCATCACCCCTCCACTTT. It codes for CASSLVRLSSPLHF.

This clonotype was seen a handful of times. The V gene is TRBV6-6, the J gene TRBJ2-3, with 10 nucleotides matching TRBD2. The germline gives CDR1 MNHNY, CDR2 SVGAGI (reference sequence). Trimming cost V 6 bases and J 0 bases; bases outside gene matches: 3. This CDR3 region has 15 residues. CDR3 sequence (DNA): TGTGCCAGCAGAGAGGGACTAGCGAGCACAGATACGCAGTATTTT. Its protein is CASREGLASTDTQYF.

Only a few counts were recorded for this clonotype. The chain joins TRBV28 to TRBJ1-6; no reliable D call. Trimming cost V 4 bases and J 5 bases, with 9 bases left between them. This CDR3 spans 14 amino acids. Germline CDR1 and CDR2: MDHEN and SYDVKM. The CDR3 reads CASSSDGDNSPLHF. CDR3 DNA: TGTGCCAGCAGTTCGGACGGGGATAATTCACCCCTCCACTTT.

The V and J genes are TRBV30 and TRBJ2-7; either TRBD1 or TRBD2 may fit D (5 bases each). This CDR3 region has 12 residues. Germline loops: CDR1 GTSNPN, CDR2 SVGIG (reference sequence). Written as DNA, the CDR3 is TGTACCTTGGGTATGGGGGATGGGGAGCAGTACTTC. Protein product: CTLGMGDGEQYF.

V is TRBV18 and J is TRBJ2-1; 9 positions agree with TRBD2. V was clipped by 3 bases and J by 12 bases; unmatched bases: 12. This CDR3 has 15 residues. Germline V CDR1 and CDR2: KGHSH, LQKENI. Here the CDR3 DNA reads TGTGCCAGCTCACCCGTAGGGACTAGCCGCCGGGGGCAGTTCTTC. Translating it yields CASSPVGTSRRGQFF.

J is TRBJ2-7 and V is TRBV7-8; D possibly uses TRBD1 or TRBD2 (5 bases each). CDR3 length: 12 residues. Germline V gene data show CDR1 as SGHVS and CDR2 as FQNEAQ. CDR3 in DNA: TGTGCCAGCAGCTTGAGGGGCGGCGAGAAGTACGTC. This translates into CASSLRGGEKYV.

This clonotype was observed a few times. In DNA form, the CDR3 reads TGCGCCAGCAGCGCAAGCCCAGGGGCCCCGAACACCGGGGAGCTGTTTTTT. This encodes CASSASPGAPNTGELFF. The V call is TRBV5-1, the J call TRBJ2-2; D is possibly TRBD1 (6 bases). CDR3 length equals 17 residues. From germline, CDR1 is SGHRS and CDR2 YFSETQ. The V gene lost 4 bases and the J gene lost 0 bases, with 16 bases spanning the gap.